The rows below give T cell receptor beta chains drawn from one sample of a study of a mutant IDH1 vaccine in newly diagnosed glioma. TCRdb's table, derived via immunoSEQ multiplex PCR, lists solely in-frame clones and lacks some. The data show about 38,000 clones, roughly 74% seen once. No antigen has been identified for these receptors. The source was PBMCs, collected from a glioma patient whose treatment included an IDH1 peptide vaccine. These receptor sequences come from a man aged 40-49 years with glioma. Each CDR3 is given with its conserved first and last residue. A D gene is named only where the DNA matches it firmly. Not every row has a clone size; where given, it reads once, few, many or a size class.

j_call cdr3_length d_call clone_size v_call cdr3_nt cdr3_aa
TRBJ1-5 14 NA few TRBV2 TGTGCCAGCCACGAGGGAGGGAGCAATCAGCCCCAGCATTTT CASHEGGSNQPQHF
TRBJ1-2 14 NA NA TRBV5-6 TGTGCCAGCAGCCCGCCAAGGCAGAACGGGGGCTACACCTTC CASSPPRQNGGYTF
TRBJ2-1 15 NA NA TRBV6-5 TGTGCCAGCAGCTCCTCGTCCCCCCCGCGGGTTGAGCAGTTCTTC CASSSSSPPRVEQFF
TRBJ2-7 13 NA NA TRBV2 TGTGCCAGCAGTGAGAAAAGCACCTACGAGCAGTACTTC CASSEKSTYEQYF
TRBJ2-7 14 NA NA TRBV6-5 TGTGCCAGCAGTTCACCAAAGCCGCCTAACGAGCAGTACTTC CASSSPKPPNEQYF
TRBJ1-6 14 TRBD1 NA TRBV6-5 TGTGCCAGCAGACAACAGGGGGCGGTGGGACCCCTCCACTTT CASRQQGAVGPLHF
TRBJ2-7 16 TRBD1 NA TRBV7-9 TGTGCCAGCAGCTCTGCCCCCGGGACAGGGAGCTACGAGCAGTACTTC CASSSAPGTGSYEQYF
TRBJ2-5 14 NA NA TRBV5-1 TGCGCCAGCAGCTTGGCCGGGGTGGAGGAGACCCAGTACTTC CASSLAGVEETQYF
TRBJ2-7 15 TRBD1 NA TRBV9 TGTGCCAGCAGCCTGCGGCAGGGGGCAAACTACGAGCAGTACTTC CASSLRQGANYEQYF
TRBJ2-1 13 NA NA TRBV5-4 TGTGCCAGCAGCCCCGACCGGAACAATGAGCAGTTCTTC CASSPDRNNEQFF
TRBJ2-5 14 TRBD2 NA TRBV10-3 TGTGCCATCAGTGAAAGCGGGGGGGCGAAGACCCAGTACTTC CAISESGGAKTQYF
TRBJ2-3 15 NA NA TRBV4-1 TGCGCCAGCAGCCAAGATCCCCTAGGGGCCGATACGCAGTATTTT CASSQDPLGADTQYF
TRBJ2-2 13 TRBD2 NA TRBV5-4 TGTGCCAGCAAGCCGGCGGGGGGCGGGGAGCTGTTTTTT CASKPAGGGELFF
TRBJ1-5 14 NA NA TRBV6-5 TGTGCCAGCAGTTACGGACAAGGAGGCCAGCCCCAGCATTTT CASSYGQGGQPQHF
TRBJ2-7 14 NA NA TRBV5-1 TGCGCCAGCAGCGTCGACAGGTTGGCCTACGAGCAGTACTTC CASSVDRLAYEQYF
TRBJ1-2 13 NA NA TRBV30 TGTGCCTGGAGTGTAACGGACAGAGTTGGCTACACCTTC CAWSVTDRVGYTF
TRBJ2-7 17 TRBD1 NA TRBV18 TGTGCCAGCTCACCACGCGGGTCCGGGACAGGGACCCACGAGCAGTACTTC CASSPRGSGTGTHEQYF
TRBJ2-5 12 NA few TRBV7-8 TGTGCCAGCAGCCGCACCACAGCCGTTCAGTACTTC CASSRTTAVQYF
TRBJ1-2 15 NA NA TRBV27 TGTGCCAGCAGTTTAAAAGGGCACAGGGACTATGGCTACACCTTC CASSLKGHRDYGYTF
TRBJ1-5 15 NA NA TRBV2 TGTGCCAGCAGTGATCCGGGCCCCCTCAATCAGCCCCAGCATTTT CASSDPGPLNQPQHF
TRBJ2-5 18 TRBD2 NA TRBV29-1 TGCAGCGTTGATTCCTCGGGACTAGCGGGGGGGCTGACAGAGACCCAGTACTTC CSVDSSGLAGGLTETQYF
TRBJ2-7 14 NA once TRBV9 TGTGCCAGCAGCGTAGATTCGGCTCCCTACGAGCAGTACTTC CASSVDSAPYEQYF
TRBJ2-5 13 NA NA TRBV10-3 TGTGCCATCAGTGAGGGGGGAACAGAGACCCAGTACTTC CAISEGGTETQYF
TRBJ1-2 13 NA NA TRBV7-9 TGTGCCAGCAGCTTAAACAGGGATGATGGCTACACCTTC CASSLNRDDGYTF
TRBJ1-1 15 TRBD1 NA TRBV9 TGTGCCAGCAGCGTAGTCGGACAGGGAGACACTGAAGCTTTCTTT CASSVVGQGDTEAFF
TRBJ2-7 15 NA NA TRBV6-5 TGTGCCAGCAGTTACAAAGCGCCAGTCTCCTACGAGCAGTACTTC CASSYKAPVSYEQYF
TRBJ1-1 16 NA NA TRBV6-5 TGTGCCAGCAGTTACTCCACTCGGGGGGTGAACACTGAAGCTTTCTTT CASSYSTRGVNTEAFF
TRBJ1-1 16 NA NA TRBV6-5 TGTGCCAGCAGTTACTCGTTGGGGCCTTGGGACGGTGAAGCTTTCTTT CASSYSLGPWDGEAFF
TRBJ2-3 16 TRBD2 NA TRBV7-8 TGTGCCAGCAGCTTTTGGGTAGCGGGGGTCTCGGATACGCAGTATTTT CASSFWVAGVSDTQYF
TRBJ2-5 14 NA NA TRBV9 TGTGCCAGCAGCGGGGGACTCCCGGGGGAGACCCAGTACTTC CASSGGLPGETQYF
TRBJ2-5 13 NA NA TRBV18 TGTGCCAGCTCACCAAGGAGGGCGGAGACCCAGTACTTC CASSPRRAETQYF